Shown below are 30 T cell receptor beta chains from a single sample sequenced in a study of blood T cells in healthy people across ages. A second PCR, run for roughly 7 to 11 cycles, used a sample-barcoded 5' primer plus a J-beta primer mix. MiXCR was run by TCRdb on the 5' RACE reads, yielding one entry per CDR3 protein. The sample contains 1,500,000 or so distinct CDR3 sequences, around 55% of which appear only once. The sequenced material came from blood. The receptors were sampled from a man between 18 and 29 years old in good health.

This clonotype turned up a few times. This chain connects TRBV5-1 to TRBJ2-3, with 7 bases fitting TRBD2. The germline gives CDR1 SGHRS, CDR2 YFSETQ. The V segment lost 0 bases and the J segment 2 bases; nucleotides outside the gene matches: 6. This CDR3 is 16 amino acids long. The CDR3 here is CASSLGFGTTTDTQYF. CDR3 sequence (DNA): TGCGCCAGCAGCTTGGGCTTCGGGACTACCACAGATACGCAGTATTTT.

About this clonotype: The junction departs from germline at one end; a sequencing error may be responsible. This chain uses TRBV20-1 with TRBJ1-4; 7 nucleotides align to TRBD1. The CDR3 length is 13 residues. Germline CDR1 and CDR2: DFQATT and SNEGSKA (reference sequence). The CDR3 loop is CSAGGGSSEELFF. CDR3 DNA sequence: TGCAGTGCTGGAGGGGGCTCGAGTGAAGAACTGTTTTTT.

The chain joins TRBV25-1 to TRBJ1-5; weak D call: TRBD1 (5 bases). Germline values: CDR1 MGHDK, CDR2 SYGVNS. Trimming cost V 6 bases and J 5 bases, with 8 bases left between them. This CDR3 region has 12 residues. The CDR3 region is CASRVGDQPQHF. CDR3 DNA sequence: TGTGCCAGCAGGGTGGGGGATCAGCCCCAGCATTTT.

The chain carries TRBV6-5 and TRBJ1-1, with TRBD1 identical over 7 bases. Germline-derived CDR1 and CDR2 are MNHEY and SVGAGI. Trimming at V came to 7 bases and at J to 5 bases, leaving 7 bases not matched to a gene. The CDR3 has 13 amino acids. CDR3 bases: TGTGCCAGCAACAGGGGAAAAGGGACTGAAGCTTTCTTT. Protein sequence: CASNRGKGTEAFF.

This clonotype turned up a few times. V gene TRBV29-1 combines with J gene TRBJ2-3; tentatively, D is TRBD1 or TRBD2 (5 bases each). Trimming removed 4 bases from V and 1 base from J, with 15 bases in between. Germline-derived CDR1 and CDR2 are SQVTM and ANQGSEA. There are 15 residues in the CDR3. The CDR3 DNA is TGCAGCGTTGCCCCAGGGTTCGGGGGCACAGATACGCAGTATTTT. Translated, it gives CSVAPGFGGTDTQYF.

The chain employs TRBV5-1 and TRBJ2-4, with D possibly matching TRBD1 (6 bases). V was cut by 5 bases and J by 8 bases, with 23 bases left in between. The germline V gene has CDR1 SGHRS and CDR2 YFSETQ. This CDR3 comprises 16 residues. The CDR3 region has the DNA TGCGCCAGCAGAAGGGACATGGGGCGGAGTGGGGACATTCAGTACTTC. Protein: CASRRDMGRSGDIQYF. The whole variable domain, remainder taken from reference TRBV5-1 and TRBJ2-4, is KAGVTQTPRYLIKTRGQQVTLSCSPISGHRSVSWYQQTPGQGLQFLFEYFSETQRNKGNFPGRFSGRQFSNSRSEMNVSTLELGDSALYLCASRRDMGRSGDIQYFGAGTRLSVL.

The chain recombines TRBV14 with TRBJ1-2; TRBD1 might be the D (6 bases). Trimming took 2 bases from V and 8 from J, leaving 15 bases between them. This CDR3 comprises 14 residues. Germline V gene sequence: CDR1 SGHDN, CDR2 FVKESK. As DNA, the CDR3 is TGTGCCAGCAGCCAAATACAGGGTGCTGAGGGCTACACCTTC. This gives the protein CASSQIQGAEGYTF.

The rearrangement links TRBV6-1 to TRBJ1-6; the D gene is possibly TRBD1 (6 bases). V lost 1 base to trimming and J lost 9 bases, with 10 bases between them. Germline CDR1 and CDR2: MNHNS and SASEGT. The CDR3 has 14 amino acids. CDR3 amino acids: CASSEDQGLSPLHF. CDR3 DNA sequence: TGTGCCAGCAGTGAAGACCAGGGGCTTTCACCCCTCCACTTT.

This clonotype was counted a few times. The rearrangement links TRBV29-1 to TRBJ2-7; D call uncertain. V lost 6 bases and J 0 bases, leaving 12 bases between the germline ends. The CDR3 has 13 amino acids. CDR1 is SQVTM, CDR2 ANQGSEA, per germline. The CDR3 DNA reads TGCAGCGTAGTACTTCTTCTCTCCTACGAGCAGTACTTC. This encodes CSVVLLLSYEQYF.

The chain carries TRBV4-1 and TRBJ2-7; tentatively, D is TRBD1 (5 bases). The J call is in doubt because the DNA end fits TRBJ2-5 better. The CDR3 sequence is 14 residues long. Germline-derived CDR1 and CDR2 are MGHRA and YSYEKL. The CDR3 protein is CASSQWGGQETQYF. CDR3 nucleotides: TGCGCCAGCAGCCAATGGGGCGGTCAAGAGACCCAGTACTTC.

This chain connects TRBV21-1 to TRBJ1-5; the table calls TRBD1, which could not be checked here. TRBV21-1 is noted as a pseudogene. The CDR3 runs to 14 residues. CDR3 amino acids: CASTGQGNDQPQHF. The CDR3 nucleotides read TGTGCCAGCACCGGACAGGGGAACGATCAGCCCCAGCATTTT.

This rearrangement joins TRBV5-4 to TRBJ1-1; TRBD1 matches 9 bases. Germline V gene data show CDR1 as SGHNT and CDR2 as YYREEE (reference sequence). The V segment lost 4 bases and the J segment 0 bases; nucleotides outside the gene matches: 7. This CDR3 region has 16 residues. CDR3 region: CASSQDRGKMNTEAFF. In DNA, the CDR3 is TGTGCCAGCAGCCAGGACAGGGGCAAAATGAACACTGAAGCTTTCTTT.

This chain joins TRBV3-1 and TRBJ2-3; the D call may be TRBD1 or TRBD2 (5 bases each). Germline CDR1 and CDR2: LGHDT and YNNKEL (reference sequence). The V and J ends lost 1 base and 11 bases respectively, with 10 bases between them. The CDR3 length is 12 residues. The CDR3 nucleotides are TGTGCCAGCAGCCAAGGGGGGATGGGGCAGTATTTT. Protein product: CASSQGGMGQYF.

In DNA form, the CDR3 reads TGTGCCACCAGCAGAGGTGGATACACCCAGTACTTC. Protein sequence: CATSRGGYTQYF. The V and J genes are TRBV15 and TRBJ2-5; D ambiguous. This CDR3 has 12 amino acids. The V end lost 1 base, the J end lost 8 bases, and 8 bases lay between the germline ends. Germline CDR1 reads LNHNV; CDR2 reads YYDKDF (reference sequence).

The rearrangement links TRBV20-1 to TRBJ2-7; 7 bases map to TRBD1. With V trimmed by 1 base and J by 6 bases, 9 bases remained unmatched. Germline loops: CDR1 DFQATT, CDR2 SNEGSKA (reference sequence). The CDR3 spans 14 residues. As DNA, the CDR3 is TGCAGTGCTAGAGGTTCGACAGGGTTGAGCGAGCAGTACTTC. Translation: CSARGSTGLSEQYF.

In this sample, this clonotype turned up a few times. Here the CDR3 DNA reads TGCAGTGCTAGATCCAGACTAGCGGAGGACGAGCAGTACTTC. It codes for CSARSRLAEDEQYF. This sequence joins TRBV20-1 and TRBJ2-7; 9 nucleotides align to TRBD2. From germline, CDR1 is DFQATT and CDR2 SNEGSKA (reference sequence). Losses at the gene ends were 2 bases for V and 5 bases for J; bases not matched to a gene: 7. The CDR3 has 14 residues.

This clonotype was found many times. This chain joins TRBV20-1 and TRBJ2-5, with D tentatively TRBD2 (6 bases). The CDR3 runs to 13 residues. With 3 bases removed from V and 7 bases from J, the gap between germline ends came to 15 bases. The germline gives CDR1 DFQATT, CDR2 SNEGSKA (reference sequence). DNA of the CDR3: TGCAGTGCTAGCAGAGCGGCCGGGGGGACCCAGTACTTC. Its protein is CSASRAAGGTQYF.

This clonotype was observed a few times. The V gene is TRBV29-1, the J gene TRBJ2-5; D is ambiguous. Trimming took 3 bases from V and 1 from J, leaving 9 bases between them. CDR3 length: 13 residues. CDR1 and CDR2 from the germline V gene are SQVTM and ANQGSEA. CDR3 protein: CSVDNWIQETQYF. DNA of the CDR3: TGCAGCGTTGATAACTGGATCCAAGAGACCCAGTACTTC.

The table lists this clonotype with a count of one. The chain carries TRBV28 and TRBJ1-2; no clear D gene. Trimming stripped 5 bases from V and 0 bases from J, with 10 bases between. CDR1 MDHEN and CDR2 SYDVKM come from the germline V gene. This CDR3 spans 14 amino acids. As DNA, the CDR3 is TGTGCCAGCAGTGGCCCGACCTCTAACTATGGCTACACCTTC. It encodes CASSGPTSNYGYTF.

This sequence joins TRBV9 and TRBJ2-3, with TRBD1 identical over 11 bases. Germline V gives CDR1 SGDLS, CDR2 YYNGEE. The CDR3 is 15 residues long. Trimming removed 3 bases from V and 4 bases from J; junction bases left unmatched: 4. The CDR3 nucleotides read TGTGCCAGCAGCGCAGGACAGGGGGCTTCAGATACGCAGTATTTT. This sequence encodes CASSAGQGASDTQYF.

The chain carries TRBV15 and TRBJ2-7; the D gene is possibly TRBD1 (6 bases). From germline, CDR1 is LNHNV and CDR2 YYDKDF (reference sequence). The ends were cut back, 9 bases at V and 4 bases at J, with 13 bases in the middle. CDR3 length: 12 amino acids. The CDR3 sequence: CATGGNPYEQYF. In DNA, the CDR3 is TGTGCCACAGGGGGAAACCCATACGAGCAGTACTTC.

The chain employs TRBV2 and TRBJ2-3; the match to TRBD2 covers 7 bases. Losses at the gene ends were 6 bases for V and 4 bases for J; bases not matched to a gene: 10. CDR3 length: 15 amino acids. CDR1 and CDR2 from the germline V gene are SNHLY and FYNNEI. The CDR3 region is CASSPVSGKPDTQYF. CDR3 DNA sequence: TGTGCCAGCAGCCCGGTGAGCGGGAAACCAGATACGCAGTATTTT.

The chain carries TRBV7-2 and TRBJ2-5; D unclear. This CDR3 is built from 14 residues. Germline CDR1 reads SGHTA; CDR2 reads FQGNSA. The V and J ends lost 1 base and 4 bases respectively, with 10 bases between them. The CDR3 here is CASSLVVETETQYF. As DNA, the CDR3 is TGTGCCAGCAGCTTAGTTGTCGAGACAGAGACCCAGTACTTC.

This clonotype occurred a few times. The chain uses TRBV12-3 or TRBV12-4 and TRBJ2-7; D is possibly TRBD1 or TRBD2 (6 bases each). This CDR3 has 13 residues. Trimming pared 6 bases from V and 6 bases from J, leaving 15 bases between. The CDR3 loop reads CASSSGAPSEQYF. The CDR3 nucleotides read TGTGCCAGCAGCTCGGGGGCTCCCTCCGAGCAGTACTTC.

In this sample, this clonotype turned up once. Mismatch with germline at one junction end may stem from a read error. This rearrangement joins TRBV5-4 to TRBJ2-6; D might be TRBD1 (5 bases). The CDR3 consists of 14 residues. Germline V gene data show CDR1 as SGHNT and CDR2 as YYREEE (reference sequence). In DNA, the CDR3 is TGTACCAGCAGGCCAGGGTACGGGGCCAACGTCCTGACTTTC. Encoded protein: CTSRPGYGANVLTF. Full variable domain (rest looked up from reference TRBV5-4 and TRBJ2-6): ETGVTQSPTHLIKTRGQQVTLRCSSQSGHNTVSWYQQALGQGPQFIFQYYREEENGRGNFPPRFSGLQFPNYSSELNVNALELDDSALYLCTSRPGYGANVLTFGAGSRLTVL.

V and J are TRBV5-1 and TRBJ2-7; 11 bases match TRBD2. V was clipped by 4 bases and J by 6 bases; unmatched bases: 3. Germline CDR1 is SGHRS and CDR2 is YFSETQ. This CDR3 has 13 amino acids. This CDR3 is CASSTGTSGEQYF. In DNA form, the CDR3 reads TGCGCCAGCAGCACTGGGACTAGCGGCGAGCAGTACTTC. The full variable domain, its missing parts supplied by reference TRBV5-1 and TRBJ2-7, is KAGVTQTPRYLIKTRGQQVTLSCSPISGHRSVSWYQQTPGQGLQFLFEYFSETQRNKGNFPGRFSGRQFSNSRSEMNVSTLELGDSALYLCASSTGTSGEQYFGPGTRLTVT.

This clonotype has more than one count but fewer than ten. The chain uses TRBV29-1 and TRBJ2-1, with TRBD2 identical over 10 bases. V lost 7 bases to trimming and J lost 0 bases; unmatched junction nucleotides: 12. From germline, CDR1 is SQVTM and CDR2 ANQGSEA. This CDR3 is built from 17 residues. The CDR3, as DNA: TGCAGCGCCCTGGGGGCTAGCGGGGGCAGCTCCTACAATGAGCAGTTCTTC. This encodes CSALGASGGSSYNEQFF.

The chain is built from TRBV5-1 and TRBJ2-3; 7 bases match TRBD2. CDR3 length equals 14 residues. Germline V gene data show CDR1 as SGHRS and CDR2 as YFSETQ. V dropped 3 bases and J dropped 4; count of bases not matched to a gene: 5. CDR3 region: CASSWTRRADTQYF. DNA for the CDR3: TGCGCCAGCAGCTGGACTAGGAGGGCAGATACGCAGTATTTT.

The chain uses TRBV9 and TRBJ2-3; D gene unclear. The CDR3 consists of 16 residues. Trimming stripped 0 bases from V and 0 bases from J, with 11 bases between. The germline V gene has CDR1 SGDLS and CDR2 YYNGEE. In nucleotides, the CDR3 is TGTGCCAGCAGCGTAGGGACCCCCACCAGCACAGATACGCAGTATTTT. Translated, it gives CASSVGTPTSTDTQYF. The full variable domain, rest sourced from reference TRBV9 and TRBJ2-3, is DSGVTQTPKHLITATGQRVTLRCSPRSGDLSVYWYQQSLDQGLQFLIQYYNGEERAKGNILERFSAQQFPDLHSELNLSSLELGDSALYFCASSVGTPTSTDTQYFGPGTRLTVL.

The chain recombines TRBV4-2 with TRBJ2-2, with D perhaps TRBD2 (5 bases). CDR1 is LGHNA, CDR2 YNFKEQ, per germline. V lost 3 bases and J lost 7, with 15 bases in between. The CDR3 runs 15 residues. CDR3 protein: CASSHLMGAVGELFF. The CDR3 DNA sequence: TGTGCCAGCAGCCACCTCATGGGAGCGGTCGGGGAGCTGTTTTTT.